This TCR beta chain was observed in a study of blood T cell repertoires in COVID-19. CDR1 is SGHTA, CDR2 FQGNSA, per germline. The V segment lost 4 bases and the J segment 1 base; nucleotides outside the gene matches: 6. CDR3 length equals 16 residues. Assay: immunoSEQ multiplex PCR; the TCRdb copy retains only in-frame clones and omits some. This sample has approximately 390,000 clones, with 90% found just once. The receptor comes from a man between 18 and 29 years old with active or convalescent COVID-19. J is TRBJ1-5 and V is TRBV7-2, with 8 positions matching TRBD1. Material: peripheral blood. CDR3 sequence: CASSYDRGGSNQPQHF. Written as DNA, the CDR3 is TGTGCCAGCAGCTATGACAGGGGAGGGAGCAATCAGCCCCAGCATTTT.